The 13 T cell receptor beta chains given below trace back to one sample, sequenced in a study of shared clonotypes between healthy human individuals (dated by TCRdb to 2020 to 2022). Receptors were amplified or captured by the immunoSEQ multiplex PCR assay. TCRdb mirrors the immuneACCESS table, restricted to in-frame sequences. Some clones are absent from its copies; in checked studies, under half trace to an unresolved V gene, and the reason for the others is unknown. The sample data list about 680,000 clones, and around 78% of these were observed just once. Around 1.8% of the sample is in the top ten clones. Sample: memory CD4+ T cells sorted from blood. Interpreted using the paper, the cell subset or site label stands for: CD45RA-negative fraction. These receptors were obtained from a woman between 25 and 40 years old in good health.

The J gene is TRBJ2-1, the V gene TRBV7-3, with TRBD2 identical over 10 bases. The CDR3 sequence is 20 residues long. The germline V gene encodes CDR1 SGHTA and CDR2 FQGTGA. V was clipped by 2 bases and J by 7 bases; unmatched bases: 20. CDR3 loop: CASSLPGTSGRASSRNEQFF. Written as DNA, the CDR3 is TGTGCCAGCAGCTTACCGGGGACGAGCGGGAGGGCCTCCTCCCGGAATGAGCAGTTCTTC.

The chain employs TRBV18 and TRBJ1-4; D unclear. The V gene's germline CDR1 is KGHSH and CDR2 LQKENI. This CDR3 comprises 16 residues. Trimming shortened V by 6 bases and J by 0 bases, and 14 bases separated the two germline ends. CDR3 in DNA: TGTGCCAGCTCCCGCTATACCGATACAACTAATGAAAAACTGTTTTTT. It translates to CASSRYTDTTNEKLFF.

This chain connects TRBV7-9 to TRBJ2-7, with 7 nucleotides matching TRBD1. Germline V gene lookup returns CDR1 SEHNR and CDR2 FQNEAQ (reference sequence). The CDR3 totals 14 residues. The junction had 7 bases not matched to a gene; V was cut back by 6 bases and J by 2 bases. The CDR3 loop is CASSNRDRTYEQYF. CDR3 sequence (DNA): TGTGCCAGCAGTAACCGGGACAGAACCTACGAGCAGTACTTC.

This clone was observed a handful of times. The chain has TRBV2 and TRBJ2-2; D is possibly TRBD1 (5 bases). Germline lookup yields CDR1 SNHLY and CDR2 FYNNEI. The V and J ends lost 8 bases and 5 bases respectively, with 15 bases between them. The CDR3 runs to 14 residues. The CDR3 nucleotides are TGTGCCAGCGTCCGGACAACTAAGACCGGGGAGCTGTTTTTT. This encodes CASVRTTKTGELFF.

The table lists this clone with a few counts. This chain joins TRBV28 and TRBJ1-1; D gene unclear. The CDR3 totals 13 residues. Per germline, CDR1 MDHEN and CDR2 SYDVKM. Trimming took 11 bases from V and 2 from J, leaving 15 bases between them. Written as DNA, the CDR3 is TGTGCCGTAGTTGGGAGAGGCAACACTGAAGCTTTCTTT. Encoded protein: CAVVGRGNTEAFF.

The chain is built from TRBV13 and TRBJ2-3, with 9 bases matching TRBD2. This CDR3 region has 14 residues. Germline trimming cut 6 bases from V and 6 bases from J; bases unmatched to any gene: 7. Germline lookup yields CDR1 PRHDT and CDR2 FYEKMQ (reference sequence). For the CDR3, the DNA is TGTGCCAGCAGTAGCGGGAGCCAACTGGATACGCAGTATTTT. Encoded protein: CASSSGSQLDTQYF.

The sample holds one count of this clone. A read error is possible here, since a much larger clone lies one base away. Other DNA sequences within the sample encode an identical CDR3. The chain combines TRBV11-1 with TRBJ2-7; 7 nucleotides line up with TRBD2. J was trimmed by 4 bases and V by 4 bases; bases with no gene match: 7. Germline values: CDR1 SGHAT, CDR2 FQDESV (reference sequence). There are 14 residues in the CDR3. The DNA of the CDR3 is TGTGCCAGCAGCTCCCAGCGGGATTCGTACGAGCAGTACTTC. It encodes CASSSQRDSYEQYF.

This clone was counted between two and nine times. The CDR3 DNA follows: TGTGCCAGCAGCCCAGAACGACTAGCGGGAGGAAATGAGCAGTTCTTC. Protein sequence: CASSPERLAGGNEQFF. V usage is TRBV7-2 and J usage is TRBJ2-1; 13 bases agree with TRBD2. V lost 5 bases, J lost 7 bases, and 8 bases stayed unmatched. This CDR3 comprises 16 residues. CDR1 is SGHTA and CDR2 is FQGNSA in the germline V gene. Filled out from reference TRBV7-2 and TRBJ2-1, the complete variable domain reads GAGVSQSPSNKVTEKGKDVELRCDPISGHTALYWYRQSLGQGLEFLIYFQGNSAPDKSGLPSDRFSAERTGGSVSTLTIQRTQQEDSAVYLCASSPERLAGGNEQFFGPGTRLTVL.

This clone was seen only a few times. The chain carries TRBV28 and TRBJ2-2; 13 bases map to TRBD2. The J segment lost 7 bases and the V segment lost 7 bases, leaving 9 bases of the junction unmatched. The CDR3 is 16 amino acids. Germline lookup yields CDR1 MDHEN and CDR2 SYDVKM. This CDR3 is CASTRTSGSIVGELFF. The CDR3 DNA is TGTGCCAGCACCCGGACTAGCGGGAGTATCGTCGGGGAGCTGTTTTTT. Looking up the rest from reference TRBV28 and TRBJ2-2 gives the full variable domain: DVKVTQSSRYLVKRTGEKVFLECVQDMDHENMFWYRQDPGLGLRLIYFSYDVKMKEKGDIPEGYSVSREKKERFSLILESASTNQTSMYLCASTRTSGSIVGELFFGEGSRLTVL.

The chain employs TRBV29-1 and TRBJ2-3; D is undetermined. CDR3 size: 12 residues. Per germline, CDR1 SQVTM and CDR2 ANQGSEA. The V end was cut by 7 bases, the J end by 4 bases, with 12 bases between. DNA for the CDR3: TGCAGCGCCCGATTTGGTGCAGATACGCAGTATTTT. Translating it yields CSARFGADTQYF.

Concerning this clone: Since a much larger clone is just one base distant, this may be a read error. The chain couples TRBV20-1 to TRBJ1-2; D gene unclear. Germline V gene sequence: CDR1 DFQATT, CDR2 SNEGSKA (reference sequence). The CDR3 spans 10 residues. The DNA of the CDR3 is TGCAGTGCGATAGGAGGTGGCCACACCTTC. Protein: CSAIGGGHTF.

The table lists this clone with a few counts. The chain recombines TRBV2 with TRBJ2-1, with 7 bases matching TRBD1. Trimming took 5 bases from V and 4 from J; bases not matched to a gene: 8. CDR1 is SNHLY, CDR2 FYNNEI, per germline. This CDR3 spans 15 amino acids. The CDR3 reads CASSNTGTVYNEQFF. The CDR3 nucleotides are TGTGCCAGCAGTAATACCGGGACAGTTTACAATGAGCAGTTCTTC.

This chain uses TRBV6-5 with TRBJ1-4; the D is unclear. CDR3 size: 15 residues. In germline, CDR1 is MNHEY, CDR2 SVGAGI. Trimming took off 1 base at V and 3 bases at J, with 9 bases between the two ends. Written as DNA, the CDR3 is TGTGCCAGCAGTTACTTGACCTCCCCTAATGAAAAACTGTTTTTT. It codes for CASSYLTSPNEKLFF.